The clone carrying this T cell receptor (beta chain) was observed a few times. The antigen is undetermined. This record belongs to a study of spatial heterogeneity in lung cancer. About the research overall: Among detected sequences, beta-chain ones consistently exceeded alpha-chain ones in number.

CDR1 is SGHDN and CDR2 is FVKESK in the germline V gene. CDR3 length equals 17 residues. The germline V and J ends were trimmed by 0 bases and 8 bases, with 22 bases remaining between them. This sample's time point: sample taken at primary tumor resection. Unsorted whole RNA samples from tumor, nontumor lung or frozen PBMC were sequenced. The donor population consisted of some 70 patients with untreated, early-stage non-small cell lung cancer. General study findings and limits: Follow-up blood showed ubiquitous expanded tumor TCRs less than blood at resection did.

Every molecule of TCR cDNA had its own unique molecular identifier. TCRdb fed the 5' RACE reads into MiXCR, producing one record per CDR3 protein. This table has 60,000 to 90,000 distinct CDR3 sequences, roughly 14% appearing once. The starting material was PBMCs, obtained at surgery. The source of this sequence is a male donor with early-stage non-small cell lung cancer. The rearrangement joins TRBV14 to TRBJ1-2, with D possibly matching TRBD1 (5 bases). The CDR3 sequence is CASSQDVGAQGTWGYTF. CDR3 nucleotide sequence: TGTGCCAGCAGCCAAGACGTTGGAGCTCAGGGAACGTGGGGCTACACCTTC.